Below, 24 T cell receptor beta chains from the same sample are listed, as sequenced in a study of T cell changes during pregnancy in multiple sclerosis. Produced via immunoSEQ multiplex PCR; TCRdb's table is partial and in-frame only. The table has around 110,000 clones, 85% to 95% seen once. Here the sequenced sample was peripheral blood, taken in the third trimester of pregnancy. The source is a female donor in good health, enrolled as a control in a pregnancy study.

The CDR3 nucleotides are TGCAGCGCCGCGCGGACAGTACTGAACACTGAAGCTTTCTTT. Its protein is CSAARTVLNTEAFF. The rearrangement links TRBV29-1 to TRBJ1-1; D is possibly TRBD1 (6 bases). The CDR3 contains 14 residues. Germline V CDR1 and CDR2: SQVTM, ANQGSEA. V lost 7 bases, J lost 0 bases, and 15 bases lay in between.

The gene calls are TRBV6-4 and TRBJ2-1; D is possibly TRBD2 (6 bases). The CDR3 has 16 residues. Deletions cut 2 bases from V and 0 bases from J, with 11 bases between. Per the germline V gene, CDR1 is MRHNA and CDR2 is SNTAGT. The CDR3 protein is CASSDGDGSSYNEQFF. CDR3 sequence (DNA): TGTGCCAGCAGTGACGGGGACGGGAGCTCCTACAATGAGCAGTTCTTC.

The chain has TRBV4-3 and TRBJ1-2; D gene unclear. CDR3 length: 14 residues. Germline V CDR1 and CDR2: LGHNA, YSLEER. V gave up 1 base and J gave up 3 bases, with 9 bases separating them. CDR3 bases: TGCGCCAGCAGCCAAGGGCCCCGGGACTATGGCTACACCTTC. Translation: CASSQGPRDYGYTF.

J is TRBJ2-1 and V is TRBV11-2; D possibly corresponds to TRBD1 (5 bases). In germline, CDR1 is SGHAT, CDR2 FQNNGV. V was cut by 5 bases and J by 3 bases, with 14 bases left in between. This CDR3 spans 15 amino acids. The CDR3 DNA follows: TGTGCCAGCAGCATACAGGTTTCGGGCTACAATGAGCAGTTCTTC. It translates to CASSIQVSGYNEQFF.

The V gene is TRBV7-9, the J gene TRBJ2-2; no definite D call. Germline CDR1 SEHNR, CDR2 FQNEAQ (reference sequence). V shed 5 bases and J shed 6 bases, with 7 bases lying between them. This CDR3 has 12 residues. The CDR3 nucleotides are TGTGCCAGCAGCCCTATGTCCGGGGAGCTGTTTTTT. Translation: CASSPMSGELFF.

The DNA of the CDR3 is TGTGCCAGCAGCTTAGGATCTAGTATCTACAATGAGCAGTTCTTC. Residues: CASSLGSSIYNEQFF. The gene calls are TRBV7-9 and TRBJ2-1; D gene uncertain. This CDR3 has 15 amino acids. With 1 base removed from V and 3 bases from J, the gap between germline ends came to 10 bases. Germline loops: CDR1 SEHNR, CDR2 FQNEAQ (reference sequence).

The J gene is TRBJ2-7, the V gene TRBV7-9, with TRBD2 matching over 12 bases. Germline V gene lookup returns CDR1 SEHNR and CDR2 FQNEAQ (reference sequence). The CDR3 has 19 residues. J gave up 2 bases and V 7 bases, and 18 bases lay outside the gene matches. CDR3 protein: CASTLSQKASGGEPYEQYF. For the CDR3, the DNA is TGTGCCAGCACCCTATCTCAGAAGGCTAGCGGGGGGGAACCCTACGAGCAGTACTTC. The full variable domain, in which reference TRBV7-9 and TRBJ2-7 provide the parts outside the CDR3, is DTGVSQNPRHKITKRGQNVTFRCDPISEHNRLYWYRQTLGQGPEFLTYFQNEAQLEKSRLLSDRFSAERPKGSFSTLEIQRTEQGDSAMYLCASTLSQKASGGEPYEQYFGPGTRLTVT.

This clone has a single count. The chain couples TRBV5-1 to TRBJ2-7, with D possibly matching TRBD1 (6 bases). This CDR3 comprises 13 residues. Looked up from germline, CDR1 is SGHRS and CDR2 is YFSETQ. Trimming took 4 bases from V and 5 from J, leaving 13 bases between them. The CDR3 is CASSEGGRDEQYF. The CDR3 coding sequence is TGCGCCAGCAGCGAAGGGGGACGAGACGAGCAGTACTTC.

This clone was observed a few times. The chain joins TRBV7-9 to TRBJ1-6, with D hard to call. From germline, CDR1 is SEHNR and CDR2 FQNEAQ (reference sequence). The CDR3 has 13 amino acids. The germline V and J ends were trimmed by 1 base and 10 bases, with 8 bases remaining between them. The CDR3 spells CASSLGSRSPLHF. CDR3 bases: TGTGCCAGCAGCTTAGGTTCGCGGTCACCCCTCCACTTT. Together with reference TRBV7-9 and TRBJ1-6, the CDR3 gives the full variable domain: DTGVSQNPRHKITKRGQNVTFRCDPISEHNRLYWYRQTLGQGPEFLTYFQNEAQLEKSRLLSDRFSAERPKGSFSTLEIQRTEQGDSAMYLCASSLGSRSPLHFGNGTRLTVT.

The chain employs TRBV5-1 and TRBJ2-1; D call uncertain. Germline CDR1 and CDR2: SGHRS and YFSETQ. Trimming cost V 0 bases and J 0 bases, with 16 bases left between them. The CDR3 spans 18 residues. This CDR3 reads CASSLVPADLSSYNEQFF. The CDR3, as DNA: TGCGCCAGCAGCTTGGTCCCAGCCGACTTAAGCTCCTACAATGAGCAGTTCTTC.

Written as DNA, the CDR3 is TGTGCCAGCAGTGACGGAACTAGCGGGGGGCCGGATACGCAGTATTTT. As protein: CASSDGTSGGPDTQYF. The V and J genes are TRBV6-4 and TRBJ2-3; 12 bases are shared with TRBD2. With 2 bases clipped from V and 6 bases from J, the junction kept 6 bases outside the gene matches. Germline-derived CDR1 and CDR2 are MRHNA and SNTAGT. The CDR3 runs 16 residues.

The chain links TRBV5-8 to TRBJ2-2; perhaps TRBD1 as D (8 bases). V was cut by 7 bases and J by 3 bases, with 16 bases left in between. Germline values: CDR1 SGHTS, CDR2 YDEGEE. The length of the CDR3 is 15 residues. The CDR3, as DNA: TGTGCCAGCTCACGACAGGGGAGGGACACCGGGGAGCTGTTTTTT. This encodes CASSRQGRDTGELFF.

This clone has just one count. CDR3 in DNA: TGTGCCAGCAGCTTGGACTTGAACACTGAAGCTTTCTTT. Encoded protein: CASSLDLNTEAFF. This sequence joins TRBV7-2 and TRBJ1-1; no clear D. Germline V gene data show CDR1 as SGHTA and CDR2 as FQGNSA. CDR3 length: 13 residues. Trimming removed 3 bases at V and 0 bases at J, with 5 bases between.

Points on this clone: At one end the junction does not follow the germline gene, possibly because of a read error. The rearrangement uses TRBV4-3 and TRBJ2-5; the D gene is possibly TRBD1 (6 bases). This CDR3 region has 13 residues. Germline loops: CDR1 LGHNA, CDR2 YSLEER. In DNA form, the CDR3 reads TGCGCCAGCAGCCAAGACAGGGGAGAGGCCCAGTACTTC. Residues: CASSQDRGEAQYF.

The CDR3 nucleotides read TGTGCCAGCAGTGAAGCGATATCAGGGCGATATGGCTACACCTTC. It specifies CASSEAISGRYGYTF. The chain couples TRBV6-1 to TRBJ1-2; a weak D match, TRBD1 (5 bases). Trimming removed 0 bases from V and 5 bases from J, with 13 bases in between. CDR1 is MNHNS, CDR2 SASEGT, per germline. The CDR3 has 15 residues.

This clone was picked up a small number of times. The chain uses TRBV19 and TRBJ1-1; 8 positions match TRBD1. V lost 7 bases, J lost 4 bases, and 17 bases stayed unmatched. The CDR3 has 17 amino acids. CDR1 and CDR2 from the germline V gene are LNHDA and SQIVND (reference sequence). The CDR3 loop reads CASIPGQGRLSFTEAFF. DNA of the CDR3: TGTGCCAGTATCCCCGGACAGGGACGACTGAGTTTCACTGAAGCTTTCTTT.

The chain links TRBV15 to TRBJ1-2; a possible D gene is TRBD1 (5 bases). The germline V gene encodes CDR1 LNHNV and CDR2 YYDKDF (reference sequence). V was shortened by 0 bases and J by 3 bases, with 8 bases between the two germline ends. This CDR3 has 14 amino acids. In DNA, the CDR3 is TGTGCCACCAGCAGAGACAGGGAGGACTATGGCTACACCTTC. Protein product: CATSRDREDYGYTF.

CDR3 amino acids: CASSRIESTDTQYF. The CDR3 DNA follows: TGTGCCAGCAGCCGTATAGAGAGCACAGATACGCAGTATTTT. This sequence joins TRBV7-7 and TRBJ2-3; D gene unclear. CDR3 size: 14 residues. The V end lost 5 bases, the J end lost 0 bases, and 9 bases lay between the germline ends. Per the germline V gene, CDR1 is SSHAT and CDR2 is FNYEAQ (reference sequence).

This rearrangement joins TRBV19 to TRBJ2-2; D unresolved. Trimming took 4 bases from V and 2 from J, leaving 8 bases between them. CDR1 and CDR2 (germline): LNHDA, SQIVND (reference sequence). CDR3 size: 14 residues. The CDR3 DNA follows: TGTGCCAGTAGTAGTAACAGAAACACCGGGGAGCTGTTTTTT. Translation: CASSSNRNTGELFF.

This sequence joins TRBV11-2 and TRBJ2-1; TRBD2 matches 7 bases. The length of the CDR3 is 14 residues. Germline V gene data show CDR1 as SGHAT and CDR2 as FQNNGV. V was clipped by 5 bases and J by 4 bases; unmatched bases: 5. The CDR3 DNA is TGTGCCAGCAGCGAGCAGCGGGATTACAATGAGCAGTTCTTC. This gives the protein CASSEQRDYNEQFF. The whole variable domain, filled in from reference TRBV11-2 and TRBJ2-1, reads EAGVAQSPRYKIIEKRQSVAFWCNPISGHATLYWYQQILGQGPKLLIQFQNNGVVDDSQLPKDRFSAERLKGVDSTLKIQPAKLEDSAVYLCASSEQRDYNEQFFGPGTRLTVL.

The chain recombines TRBV9 with TRBJ2-7; tentatively, D is TRBD2 (5 bases). V was trimmed by 0 bases and J by 0 bases, leaving 7 bases between them. The CDR3 covers 14 residues. CDR1 and CDR2 (germline): SGDLS, YYNGEE. The CDR3 protein is CASSVVGDSYEQYF. Here the CDR3 DNA reads TGTGCCAGCAGCGTAGTCGGGGACTCCTACGAGCAGTACTTC.

This clone was detected once. This sequence joins TRBV9 and TRBJ2-2, with 7 bases that match TRBD1. The junction had 5 bases not matched to a gene; V was cut back by 3 bases and J by 0 bases. The germline CDR1 and CDR2 sequences are SGDLS and YYNGEE. CDR3 size: 16 residues. Written as DNA, the CDR3 is TGTGCCAGCAGCGAGACAGGGACCGCGAACACCGGGGAGCTGTTTTTT. Translating it yields CASSETGTANTGELFF.

The rearrangement joins TRBV29-1 to TRBJ2-7, with 12 bases that match TRBD2. The germline CDR1 and CDR2 sequences are SQVTM and ANQGSEA. The CDR3 consists of 14 residues. With V trimmed by 4 bases and J by 0 bases, 1 base remained unmatched. The CDR3 loop is CSVGTSGDSYEQYF. The DNA for the CDR3 is TGCAGCGTTGGGACTAGCGGGGACTCCTACGAGCAGTACTTC.

The rearrangement joins TRBV7-9 to TRBJ1-1; D ambiguous. Per germline, CDR1 SEHNR and CDR2 FQNEAQ (reference sequence). Trimming removed 6 bases at V and 6 bases at J, with 20 bases between. The CDR3 is 15 amino acids. As DNA, the CDR3 is TGTGCCAGCAGTCTCCCGAGGGTAACTGACGCTGAAGCTTTCTTT. Encoded protein: CASSLPRVTDAEAFF.